The clone carrying this TCR beta chain was counted a few times. Its matching antigen is unknown. TCRdb re-called the reads through MiXCR, storing one row per CDR3 protein. The table lists approximately 730,000 distinct CDR3 sequences, about 33% of them singletons, with approximately 18% in the top ten. Germline lookup yields CDR1 SEHNR and CDR2 FQNEAQ (reference sequence). V was shortened by 5 bases and J by 4 bases, with 15 bases between the two germline ends. CDR3 length equals 15 residues. The sample belongs to a study of T cell repertoires in cytomegalovirus infection. Looking at the study overall: The study used recently identified HLA-C-restricted and well-studied HLA-B-restricted CMV epitopes. Both CMV infection and a matching HLA type were indicated by public TCR beta signatures. General study findings and limits: Summed frequency of public TCR beta families distinguished CMV carriers with the relevant HLA.

This specimen consisted of cultured PBMCs, obtained from culture after CMV antigen stimulation. The sequence was obtained from a human donor in good health (CMV status not recorded). Some clones in this sample may be carry-over from other donors' samples. The V and J genes are TRBV7-9 and TRBJ2-1; D possibly corresponds to TRBD2 (5 bases). Here the CDR3 reads CASSTPSGTYNEQFF. For the CDR3, the DNA is TGTGCCAGCAGCACCCCAAGCGGCACATACAATGAGCAGTTCTTC.